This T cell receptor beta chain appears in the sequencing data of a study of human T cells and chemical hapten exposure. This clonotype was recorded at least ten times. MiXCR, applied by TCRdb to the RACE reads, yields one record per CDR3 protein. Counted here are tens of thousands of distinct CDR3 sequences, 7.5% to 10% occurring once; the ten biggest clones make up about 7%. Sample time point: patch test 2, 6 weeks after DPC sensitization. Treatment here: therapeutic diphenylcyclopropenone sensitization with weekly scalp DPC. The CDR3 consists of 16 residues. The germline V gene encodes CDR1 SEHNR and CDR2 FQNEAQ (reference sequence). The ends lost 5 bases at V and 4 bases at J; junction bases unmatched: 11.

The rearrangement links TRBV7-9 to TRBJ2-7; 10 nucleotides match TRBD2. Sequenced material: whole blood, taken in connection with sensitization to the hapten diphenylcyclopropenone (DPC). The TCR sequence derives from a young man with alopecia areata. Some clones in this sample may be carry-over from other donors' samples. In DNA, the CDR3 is TGTGCCAGCAGCAAGACCGTAGCGGGGGGCCATTACGAGCAGTACTTC. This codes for CASSKTVAGGHYEQYF.